This is a list of T cell receptor beta chains from one sample in a study of cytomegalovirus exposure and HLA in healthy donors. Clones were read by immunoSEQ multiplex PCR, and TCRdb kept only the in-frame ones, dropping some. The sample includes 250,000 to 350,000 clones, 75% to 90% seen only once; the top ten take around 3.7%. The sequenced sample was PBMCs. The source of these receptors is a man aged 35-49 years in good health and CMV-seropositive. The CDR3 runs from the conserved cysteine through the conserved F or W. D genes are given only for firm matches. Clone size is not always given. Where it is, it says once, few, many or a class for expanded clones.

J: TRBJ2-3; size: -; D: -; V: TRBV19; DNA: TGTGCCAGTAGTAAAGGGGTGGGTACGCAGTATTTT; CDR3: CASSKGVGTQYF
J: TRBJ1-3; size: -; D: -; V: TRBV4-1; DNA: TGCGCCAGCAGCCAAGAGGGCTCCCTAAGCCTTGGAAACACCATATATTTT; CDR3: CASSQEGSLSLGNTIYF
J: TRBJ2-1; size: -; D: -; V: TRBV7-9; DNA: TGTGCCAGCAGCTTAGATCTCTTTGTAGCTGAGCAGTTCTTC; CDR3: CASSLDLFVAEQFF
J: TRBJ2-3; size: -; D: TRBD1; V: TRBV27; DNA: TGTGCCAGCAGTTTACGGACAGGCCGTCTGCGGGCCACAGATACGCAGTATTTT; CDR3: CASSLRTGRLRATDTQYF
J: TRBJ2-1; size: once; D: TRBD1; V: TRBV10-3; DNA: TGTGCCATCAGTGAGGGGGACAGTTACAATGAGCAGTTCTTC; CDR3: CAISEGDSYNEQFF
J: TRBJ1-2; size: -; D: TRBD1; V: TRBV6-1; DNA: TGTGCCAGCAGTGGACAGGGGGAAAGCTACACCTTC; CDR3: CASSGQGESYTF
J: TRBJ1-1; size: -; D: TRBD1; V: TRBV2; DNA: TGTGCCAGCGGTAAACAGGGGGCCCCCACTGAAGCTTTCTTT; CDR3: CASGKQGAPTEAFF
J: TRBJ2-3; size: -; D: TRBD1; V: TRBV27; DNA: TGTGCCAGCAGAACCGGGACAGGCACAGATACGCAGTATTTT; CDR3: CASRTGTGTDTQYF
J: TRBJ1-3; size: -; D: -; V: TRBV2; DNA: TGTGCCAGCAGCTCCGGGACATCTACAAACACCATATATTTT; CDR3: CASSSGTSTNTIYF
J: TRBJ1-5; size: -; D: -; V: TRBV27; DNA: TGTGCCAGCAGTTTAGCGGGGTATAATCAGCCCCAGCATTTT; CDR3: CASSLAGYNQPQHF
J: TRBJ2-5; size: -; D: -; V: TRBV27; DNA: TGTGCCAGCAGTTTACCCCGGGGGACCCAGTACTTC; CDR3: CASSLPRGTQYF
J: TRBJ2-7; size: -; D: -; V: TRBV5-4; DNA: TGTGCCAGCAGCTTGGGCAGGGTAAATTACGAGCAGTACTTC; CDR3: CASSLGRVNYEQYF
J: TRBJ2-1; size: -; D: TRBD2; V: TRBV30; DNA: TGTGCCTGGCAGGGACTAGACACCTACAATGAGCAGTTCTTC; CDR3: CAWQGLDTYNEQFF
J: TRBJ2-7; size: -; D: -; V: TRBV9; DNA: TGTGCCAGCAGCGTAGGAGGGACAAATTCCTACGAGCAGTACTTC; CDR3: CASSVGGTNSYEQYF
J: TRBJ2-3; size: -; D: -; V: TRBV10-2; DNA: TGCGCCAGCAGGGCGGGGCATACGCAGTATTTT; CDR3: CASRAGHTQYF
J: TRBJ2-2; size: -; D: -; V: TRBV7-9; DNA: TGTGCCAGCAGCTTAGATCTGAACACCGGGGAGCTGTTTTTT; CDR3: CASSLDLNTGELFF
J: TRBJ2-7; size: -; D: -; V: TRBV6-6; DNA: TGTGCCAGCAGGGTGGACTACGAGCAGTACTTC; CDR3: CASRVDYEQYF